This T cell receptor (beta chain) was sequenced during a study of shared clonotypes between healthy human individuals. Whole-study context: The donors, two women and a few men, were aged 18 to 49.

Study-wide results and limits: Generation of non-shared clonotypes was less probable than generation of clonotypes shared by all four donors.

Positive CCR7 selection of CD45RO-negative cells yielded the naive CD8 cells, and terminally differentiated effector memory CD45RA+ cells were excluded. In germline, CDR1 is MDHEN, CDR2 SYDVKM. The CDR3 extends over 11 amino acids. V was shortened by 1 base and J by 12 bases, with 9 bases between the two germline ends. Concerning this clone: Its antigen is still unknown.

TCRdb's table, derived via immunoSEQ multiplex PCR, lists solely in-frame clones and lacks some. The sample yields hundreds of thousands of clones, about 91% seen once. Sequencing input: naive CD8+ T cells sorted from blood. V is TRBV28 and J is TRBJ1-2; no firm D call. The origin of this receptor is a man aged 25 to 40 in good health. CDR3 nucleotides: TGTGCCAGCAGTTTATACGGTTTTCACACCTTC. It yields the protein CASSLYGFHTF.